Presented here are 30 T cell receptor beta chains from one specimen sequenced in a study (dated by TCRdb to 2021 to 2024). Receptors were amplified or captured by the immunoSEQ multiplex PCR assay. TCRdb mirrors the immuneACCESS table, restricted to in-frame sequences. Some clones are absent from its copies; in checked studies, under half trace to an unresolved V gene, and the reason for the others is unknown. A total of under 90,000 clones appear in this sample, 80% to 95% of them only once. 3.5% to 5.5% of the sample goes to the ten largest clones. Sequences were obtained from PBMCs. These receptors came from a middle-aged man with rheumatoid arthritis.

The chain's CDR3 is CASSKPGQAGNEQFF. DNA of the CDR3: TGCGCCAGCAGCAAGCCGGGACAGGCAGGGAATGAGCAGTTCTTC. The chain employs TRBV5-1 and TRBJ2-1, with TRBD1 identical over 8 bases. Per the germline V gene, CDR1 is SGHRS and CDR2 is YFSETQ. The length of the CDR3 is 15 residues. The J segment lost 7 bases and the V segment lost 4 bases, leaving 10 bases of the junction unmatched. The full variable domain, its missing parts supplied by reference TRBV5-1 and TRBJ2-1, is KAGVTQTPRYLIKTRGQQVTLSCSPISGHRSVSWYQQTPGQGLQFLFEYFSETQRNKGNFPGRFSGRQFSNSRSEMNVSTLELGDSALYLCASSKPGQAGNEQFFGPGTRLTVL.

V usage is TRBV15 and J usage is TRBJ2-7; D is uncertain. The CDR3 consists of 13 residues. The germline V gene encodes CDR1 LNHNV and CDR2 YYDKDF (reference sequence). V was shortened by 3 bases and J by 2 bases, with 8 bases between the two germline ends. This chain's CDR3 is CATSRERAYEQYF. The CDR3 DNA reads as TGTGCCACCAGCAGGGAACGAGCCTACGAGCAGTACTTC.

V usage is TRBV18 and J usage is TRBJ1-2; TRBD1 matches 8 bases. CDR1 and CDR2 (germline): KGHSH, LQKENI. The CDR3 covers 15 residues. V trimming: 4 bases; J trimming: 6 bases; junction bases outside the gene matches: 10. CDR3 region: CASSLSSAGGDGYTF. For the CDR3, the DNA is TGTGCCAGCTCACTAAGTAGTGCAGGGGGCGATGGCTACACCTTC.

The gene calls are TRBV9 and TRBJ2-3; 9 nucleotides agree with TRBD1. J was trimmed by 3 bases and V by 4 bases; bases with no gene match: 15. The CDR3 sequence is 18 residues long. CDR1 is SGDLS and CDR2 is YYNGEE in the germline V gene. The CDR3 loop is CASSPLGDRVWGTDTQYF. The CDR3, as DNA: TGTGCCAGCAGCCCCCTGGGGGACAGGGTATGGGGGACAGATACGCAGTATTTT.

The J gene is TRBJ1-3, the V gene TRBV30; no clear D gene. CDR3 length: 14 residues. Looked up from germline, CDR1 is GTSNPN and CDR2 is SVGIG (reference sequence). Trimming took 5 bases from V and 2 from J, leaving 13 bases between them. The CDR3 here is CAWETKTTGNTIYF. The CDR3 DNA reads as TGTGCCTGGGAAACAAAGACAACTGGAAACACCATATATTTT.

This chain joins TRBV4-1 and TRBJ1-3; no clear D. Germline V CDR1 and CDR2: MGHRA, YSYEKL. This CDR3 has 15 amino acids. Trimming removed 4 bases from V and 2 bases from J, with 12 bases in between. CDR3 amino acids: CASSPVGTAGNTIYF. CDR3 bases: TGCGCCAGCAGCCCAGTAGGTACAGCTGGAAACACCATATATTTT.

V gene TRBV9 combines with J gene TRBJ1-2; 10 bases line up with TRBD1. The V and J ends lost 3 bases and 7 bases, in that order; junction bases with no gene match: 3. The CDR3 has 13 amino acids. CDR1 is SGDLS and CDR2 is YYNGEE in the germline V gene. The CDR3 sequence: CASSGRTGGGYTF. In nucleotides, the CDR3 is TGTGCCAGCAGCGGGAGGACAGGGGGTGGCTACACCTTC.

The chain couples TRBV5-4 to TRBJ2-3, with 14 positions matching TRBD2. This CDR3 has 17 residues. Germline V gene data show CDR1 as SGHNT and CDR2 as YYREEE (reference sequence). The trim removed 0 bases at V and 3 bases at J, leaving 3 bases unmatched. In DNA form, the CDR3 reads TGTGCCAGCAGCTTGGGCGGACTAGCGGGAGGAACAGATACGCAGTATTTT. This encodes CASSLGGLAGGTDTQYF.

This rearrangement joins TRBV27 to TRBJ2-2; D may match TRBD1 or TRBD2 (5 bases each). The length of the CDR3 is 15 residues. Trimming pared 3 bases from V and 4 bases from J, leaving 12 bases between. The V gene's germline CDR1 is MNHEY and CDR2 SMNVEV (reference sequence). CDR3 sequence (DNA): TGTGCCAGCAGTTTTGGGCAGGGACGCACCGGGGAGCTGTTTTTT. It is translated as CASSFGQGRTGELFF.

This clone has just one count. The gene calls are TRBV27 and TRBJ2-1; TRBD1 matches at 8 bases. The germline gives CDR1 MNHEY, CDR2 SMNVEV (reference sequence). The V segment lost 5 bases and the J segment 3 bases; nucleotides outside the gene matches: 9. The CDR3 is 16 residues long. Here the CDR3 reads CASSPPRQGYYNEQFF. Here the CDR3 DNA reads TGTGCCAGCAGTCCTCCGAGACAGGGGTACTACAATGAGCAGTTCTTC.

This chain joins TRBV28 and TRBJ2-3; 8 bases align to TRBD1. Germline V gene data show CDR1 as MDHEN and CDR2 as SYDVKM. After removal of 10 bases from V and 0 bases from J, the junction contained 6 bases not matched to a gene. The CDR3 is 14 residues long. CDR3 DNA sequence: TGTGCCACCCTGGACAGGGTGAGCACAGATACGCAGTATTTT. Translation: CATLDRVSTDTQYF.

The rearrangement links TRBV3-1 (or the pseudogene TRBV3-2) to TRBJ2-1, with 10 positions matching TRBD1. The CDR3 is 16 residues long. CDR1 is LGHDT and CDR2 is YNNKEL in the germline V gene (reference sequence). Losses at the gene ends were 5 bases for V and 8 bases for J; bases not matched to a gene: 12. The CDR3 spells CASSASDRGLSYEQFF. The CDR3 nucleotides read TGTGCCAGCAGCGCAAGCGACAGGGGGCTATCCTATGAGCAGTTCTTC.

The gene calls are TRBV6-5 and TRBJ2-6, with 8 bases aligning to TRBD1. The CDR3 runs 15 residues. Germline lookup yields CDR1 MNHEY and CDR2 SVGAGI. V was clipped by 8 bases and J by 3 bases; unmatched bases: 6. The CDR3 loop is CASVWTGNGANVLTF. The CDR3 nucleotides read TGTGCCAGCGTATGGACAGGGAATGGGGCCAACGTCCTGACTTTC.

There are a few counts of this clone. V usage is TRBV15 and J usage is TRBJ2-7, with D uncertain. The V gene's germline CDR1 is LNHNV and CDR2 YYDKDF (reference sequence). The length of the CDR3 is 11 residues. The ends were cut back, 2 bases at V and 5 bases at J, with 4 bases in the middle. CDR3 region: CATSRRDEQYF. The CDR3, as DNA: TGTGCCACCAGCAGACGGGACGAGCAGTACTTC.

The CDR3 nucleotides are TGTGCCAGCAGCTTAGCGTATTTTTCCGGGGAGCTGTTTTTT. Protein sequence: CASSLAYFSGELFF. This chain links TRBV7-8 with TRBJ2-2; D is uncertain. The CDR3 loop spans 14 amino acids. Trimming removed 0 bases at V and 6 bases at J, with 8 bases between. The germline V gene has CDR1 SGHVS and CDR2 FQNEAQ.

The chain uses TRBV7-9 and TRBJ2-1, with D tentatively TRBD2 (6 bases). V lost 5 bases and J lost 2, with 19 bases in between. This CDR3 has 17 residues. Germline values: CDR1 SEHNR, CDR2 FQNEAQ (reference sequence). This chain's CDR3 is CASSPYRDGRTYNEQFF. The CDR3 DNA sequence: TGTGCCAGCAGCCCTTATCGGGACGGGAGAACCTACAATGAGCAGTTCTTC.

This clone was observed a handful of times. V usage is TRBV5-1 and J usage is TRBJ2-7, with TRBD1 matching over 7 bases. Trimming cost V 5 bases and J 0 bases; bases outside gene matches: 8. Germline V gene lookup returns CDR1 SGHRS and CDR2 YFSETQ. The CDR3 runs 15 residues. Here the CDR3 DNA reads TGCGCCAGCAGTCCCGGGACAGACAACTCCTACGAGCAGTACTTC. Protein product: CASSPGTDNSYEQYF.

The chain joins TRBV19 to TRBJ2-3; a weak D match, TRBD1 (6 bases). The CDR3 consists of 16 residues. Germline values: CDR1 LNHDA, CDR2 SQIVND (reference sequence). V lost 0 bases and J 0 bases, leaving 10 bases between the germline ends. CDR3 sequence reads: CASSIDGTLSTDTQYF. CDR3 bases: TGTGCCAGTAGTATAGATGGGACACTAAGCACAGATACGCAGTATTTT.

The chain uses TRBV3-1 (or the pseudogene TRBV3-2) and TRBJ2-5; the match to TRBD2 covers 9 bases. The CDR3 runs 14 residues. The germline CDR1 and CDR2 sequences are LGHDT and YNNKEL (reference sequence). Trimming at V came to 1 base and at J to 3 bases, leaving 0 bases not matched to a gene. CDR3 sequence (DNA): TGTGCCAGCAGCCAAGGACTAGCGGAAGAGACCCAGTACTTC. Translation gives CASSQGLAEETQYF.

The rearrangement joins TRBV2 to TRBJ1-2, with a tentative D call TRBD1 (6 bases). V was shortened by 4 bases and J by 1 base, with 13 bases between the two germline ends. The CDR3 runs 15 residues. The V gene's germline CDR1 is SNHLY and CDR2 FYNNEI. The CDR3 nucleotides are TGTGCCAGCAGTGTCAGGGGTAGGGGTAACTATGGCTACACCTTC. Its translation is CASSVRGRGNYGYTF.

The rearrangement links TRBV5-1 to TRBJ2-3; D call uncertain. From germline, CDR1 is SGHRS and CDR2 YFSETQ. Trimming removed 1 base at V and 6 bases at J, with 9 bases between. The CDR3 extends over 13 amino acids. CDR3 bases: TGCGCCAGCAGCTTGTCTTTTAGTGATACGCAGTATTTT. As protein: CASSLSFSDTQYF.

The chain's CDR3 is CASSYGISGADTQYF. In nucleotides, the CDR3 is TGTGCCAGCAGTTATGGGATTAGCGGGGCAGATACGCAGTATTTT. The J gene is TRBJ2-3, the V gene TRBV27; TRBD2 aligns across 8 bases. From germline, CDR1 is MNHEY and CDR2 SMNVEV (reference sequence). V dropped 4 bases and J dropped 4; count of bases not matched to a gene: 7. There are 15 residues in the CDR3.

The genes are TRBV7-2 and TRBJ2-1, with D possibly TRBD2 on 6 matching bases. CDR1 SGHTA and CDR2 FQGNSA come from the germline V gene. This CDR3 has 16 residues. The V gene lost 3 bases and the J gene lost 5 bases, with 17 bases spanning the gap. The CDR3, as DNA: TGTGCCAGCAGCTTTAATCTCGGGACTGGAAACAATGAGCAGTTCTTC. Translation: CASSFNLGTGNNEQFF.

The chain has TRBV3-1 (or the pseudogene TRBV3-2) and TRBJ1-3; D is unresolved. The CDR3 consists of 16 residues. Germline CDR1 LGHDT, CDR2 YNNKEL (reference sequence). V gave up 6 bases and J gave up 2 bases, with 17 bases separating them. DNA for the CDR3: TGTGCCAGCAGTCATACCACTCGGACCGCTGGAAACACCATATATTTT. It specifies CASSHTTRTAGNTIYF.

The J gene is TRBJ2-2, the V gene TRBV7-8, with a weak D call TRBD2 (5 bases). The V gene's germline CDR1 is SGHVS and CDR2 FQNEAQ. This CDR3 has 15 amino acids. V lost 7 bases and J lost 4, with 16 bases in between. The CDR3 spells CASNPEGVGTGELFF. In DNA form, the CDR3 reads TGTGCCAGCAACCCCGAGGGTGTGGGCACCGGGGAGCTGTTTTTT.

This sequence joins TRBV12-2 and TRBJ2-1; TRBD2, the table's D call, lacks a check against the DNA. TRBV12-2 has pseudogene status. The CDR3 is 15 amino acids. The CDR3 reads CASRFGAGGPGEQFF. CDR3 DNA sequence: TGTGCAAGTCGCTTTGGGGCGGGGGGGCCAGGTGAGCAGTTCTTC.

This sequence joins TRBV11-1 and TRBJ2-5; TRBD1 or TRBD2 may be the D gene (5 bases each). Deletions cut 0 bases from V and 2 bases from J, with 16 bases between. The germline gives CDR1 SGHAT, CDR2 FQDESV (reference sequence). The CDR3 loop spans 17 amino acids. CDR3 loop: CASSLASPGRKQETQYF. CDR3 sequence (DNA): TGTGCCAGCAGCTTAGCGTCACCGGGACGGAAACAAGAGACCCAGTACTTC.

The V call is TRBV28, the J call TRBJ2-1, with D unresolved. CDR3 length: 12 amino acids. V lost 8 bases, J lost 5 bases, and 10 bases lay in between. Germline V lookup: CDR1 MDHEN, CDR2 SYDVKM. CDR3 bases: TGTGCCAGCCAGTACTATGACAATGAGCAGTTCTTC. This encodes CASQYYDNEQFF. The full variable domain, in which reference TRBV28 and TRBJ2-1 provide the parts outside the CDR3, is DVKVTQSSRYLVKRTGEKVFLECVQDMDHENMFWYRQDPGLGLRLIYFSYDVKMKEKGDIPEGYSVSREKKERFSLILESASTNQTSMYLCASQYYDNEQFFGPGTRLTVL.

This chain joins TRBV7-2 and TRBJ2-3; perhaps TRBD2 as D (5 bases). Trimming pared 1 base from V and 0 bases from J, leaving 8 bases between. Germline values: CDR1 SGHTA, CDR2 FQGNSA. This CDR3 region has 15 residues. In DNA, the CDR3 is TGTGCCAGCAGCTTAGAGGGAGCTAGCACAGATACGCAGTATTTT. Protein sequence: CASSLEGASTDTQYF.

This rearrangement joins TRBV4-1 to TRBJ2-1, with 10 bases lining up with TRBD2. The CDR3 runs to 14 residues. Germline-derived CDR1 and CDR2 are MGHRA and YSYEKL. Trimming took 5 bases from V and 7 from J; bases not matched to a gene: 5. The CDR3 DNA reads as TGCGCCAGCAGCGCGGGACTAGCGTCGAATGAGCAGTTCTTC. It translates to CASSAGLASNEQFF.